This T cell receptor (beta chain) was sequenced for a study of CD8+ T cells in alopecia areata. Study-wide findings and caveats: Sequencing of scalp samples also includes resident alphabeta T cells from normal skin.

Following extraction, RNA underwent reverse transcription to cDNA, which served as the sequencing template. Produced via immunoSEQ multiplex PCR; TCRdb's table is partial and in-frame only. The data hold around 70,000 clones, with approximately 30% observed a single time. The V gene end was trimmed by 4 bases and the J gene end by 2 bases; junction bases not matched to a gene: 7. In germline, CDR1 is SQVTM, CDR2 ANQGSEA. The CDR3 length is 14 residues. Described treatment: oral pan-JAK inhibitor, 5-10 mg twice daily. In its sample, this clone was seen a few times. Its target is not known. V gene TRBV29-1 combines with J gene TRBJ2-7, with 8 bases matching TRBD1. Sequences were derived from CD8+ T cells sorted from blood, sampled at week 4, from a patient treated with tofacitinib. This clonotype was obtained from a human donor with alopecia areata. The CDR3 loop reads CSVVGQGMTYEQYF. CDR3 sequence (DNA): TGCAGCGTTGTAGGACAGGGTATGACCTACGAGCAGTACTTC.